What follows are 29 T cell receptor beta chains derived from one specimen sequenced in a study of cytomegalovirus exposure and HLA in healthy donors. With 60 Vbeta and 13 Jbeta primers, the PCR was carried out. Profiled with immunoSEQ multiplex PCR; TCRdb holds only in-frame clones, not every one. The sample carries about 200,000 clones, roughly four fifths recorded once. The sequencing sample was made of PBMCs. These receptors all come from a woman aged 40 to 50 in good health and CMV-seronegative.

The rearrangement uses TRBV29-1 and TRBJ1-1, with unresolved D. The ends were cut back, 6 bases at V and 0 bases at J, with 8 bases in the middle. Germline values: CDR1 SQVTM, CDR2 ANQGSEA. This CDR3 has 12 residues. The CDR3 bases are TGCAGCGTAAGACAAATGAACACTGAAGCTTTCTTT. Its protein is CSVRQMNTEAFF.

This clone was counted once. CDR3 sequence (DNA): TGTGCCAGCAGTGAATTGGGGGGTGGAACAGATACGCAGTATTTT. This encodes CASSELGGGTDTQYF. V is TRBV6-1 and J is TRBJ2-3; the D gene is possibly TRBD2 (6 bases). This CDR3 contains 15 residues. The germline V gene encodes CDR1 MNHNS and CDR2 SASEGT. Trimming cost V 2 bases and J 3 bases, with 12 bases left between them.

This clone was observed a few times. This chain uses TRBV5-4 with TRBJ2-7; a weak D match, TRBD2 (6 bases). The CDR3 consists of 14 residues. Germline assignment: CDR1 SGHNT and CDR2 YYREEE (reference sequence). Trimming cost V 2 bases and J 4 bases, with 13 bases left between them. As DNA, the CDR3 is TGTGCCAGCAGCTTAGGAGGGGTCGGTTACGAGCAGTACTTC. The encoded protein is CASSLGGVGYEQYF.

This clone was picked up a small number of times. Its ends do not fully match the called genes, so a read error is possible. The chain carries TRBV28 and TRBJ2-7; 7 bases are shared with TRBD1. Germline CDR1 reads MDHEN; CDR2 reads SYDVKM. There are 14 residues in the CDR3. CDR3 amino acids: CASNLGTDTYEQYF. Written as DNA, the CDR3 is TGTGCCAGCAATTTAGGGACAGACACCTACGAGCAGTACTTC.

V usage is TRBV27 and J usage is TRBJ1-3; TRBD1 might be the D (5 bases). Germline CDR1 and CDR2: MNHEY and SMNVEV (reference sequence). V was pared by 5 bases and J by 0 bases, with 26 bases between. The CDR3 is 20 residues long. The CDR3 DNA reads TGTGCCAGCAGTCCGGCCAGGGCAGGACAAACCTTGTACTCTGGAAACACCATATATTTT. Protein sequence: CASSPARAGQTLYSGNTIYF.

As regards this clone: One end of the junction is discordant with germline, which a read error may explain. CDR3 protein: CASREDRGLGEQYF. CDR3 bases: TGTGCCAGCAGGGAAGACAGGGGGCTTGGGGAGCAGTACTTC. V usage is TRBV6-1 and J usage is TRBJ2-7; the match to TRBD1 covers 10 bases. The CDR3 consists of 14 residues. In germline, CDR1 is MNHNS, CDR2 SASEGT.

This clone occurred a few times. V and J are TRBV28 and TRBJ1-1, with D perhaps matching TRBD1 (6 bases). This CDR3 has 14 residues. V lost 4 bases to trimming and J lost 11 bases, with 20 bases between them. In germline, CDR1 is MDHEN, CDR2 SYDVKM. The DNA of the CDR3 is TGTGCCAGCAGTTCCACCGGGACAACCGAGGGGGCTTTCTTT. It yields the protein CASSSTGTTEGAFF.

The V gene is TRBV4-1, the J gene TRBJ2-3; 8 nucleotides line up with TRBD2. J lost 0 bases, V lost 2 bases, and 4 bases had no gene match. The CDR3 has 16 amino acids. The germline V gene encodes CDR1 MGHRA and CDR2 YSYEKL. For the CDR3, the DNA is TGCGCCAGCAGCCAAAGCGGGAGTTCTAGCACAGATACGCAGTATTTT. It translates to CASSQSGSSSTDTQYF.

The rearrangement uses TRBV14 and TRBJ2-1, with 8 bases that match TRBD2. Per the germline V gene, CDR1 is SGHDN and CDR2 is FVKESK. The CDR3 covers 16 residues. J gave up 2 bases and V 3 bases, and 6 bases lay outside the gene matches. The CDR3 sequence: CASSHLGLAPYNEQFF. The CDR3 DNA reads TGTGCCAGCAGCCACCTAGGACTAGCTCCCTACAATGAGCAGTTCTTC.

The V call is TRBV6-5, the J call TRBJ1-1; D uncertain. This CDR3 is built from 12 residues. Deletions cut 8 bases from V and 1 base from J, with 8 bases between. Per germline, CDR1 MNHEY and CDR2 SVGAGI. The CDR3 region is CASGPRNTEAFF. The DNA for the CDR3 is TGTGCCAGCGGGCCCCGGAACACTGAAGCTTTCTTT.

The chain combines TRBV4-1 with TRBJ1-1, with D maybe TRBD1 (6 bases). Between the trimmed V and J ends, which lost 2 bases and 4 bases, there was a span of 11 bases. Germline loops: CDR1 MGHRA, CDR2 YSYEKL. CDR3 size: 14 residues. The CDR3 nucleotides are TGCGCCAGCAGCCAACAGGACAGCCGCACTGAAGCTTTCTTT. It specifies CASSQQDSRTEAFF.

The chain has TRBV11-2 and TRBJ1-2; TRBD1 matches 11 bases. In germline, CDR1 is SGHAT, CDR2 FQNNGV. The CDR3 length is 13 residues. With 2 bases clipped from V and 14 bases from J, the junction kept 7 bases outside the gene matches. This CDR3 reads CASSLLGQGVRTF. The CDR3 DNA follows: TGTGCCAGCAGCTTACTGGGACAGGGGGTTCGGACCTTC.

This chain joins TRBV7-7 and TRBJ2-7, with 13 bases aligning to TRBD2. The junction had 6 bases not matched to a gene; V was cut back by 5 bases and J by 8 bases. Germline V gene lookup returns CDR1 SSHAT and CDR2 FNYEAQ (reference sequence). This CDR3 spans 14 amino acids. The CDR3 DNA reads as TGTGCCAGCAGCACCGGACTAGCGGGAGACAAGCAGTACTTC. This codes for CASSTGLAGDKQYF.

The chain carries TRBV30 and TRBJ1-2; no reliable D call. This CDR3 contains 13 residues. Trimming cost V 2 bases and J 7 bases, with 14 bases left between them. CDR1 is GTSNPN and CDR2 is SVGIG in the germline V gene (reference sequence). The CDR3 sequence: CAWSSTRVSGYTF. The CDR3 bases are TGTGCCTGGAGTTCCACCCGTGTGAGTGGCTACACCTTC.

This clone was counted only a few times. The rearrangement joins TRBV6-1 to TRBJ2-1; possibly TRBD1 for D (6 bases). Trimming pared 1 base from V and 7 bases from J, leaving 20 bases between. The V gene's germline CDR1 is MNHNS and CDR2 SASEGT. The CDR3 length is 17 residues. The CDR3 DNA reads TGTGCCAGCAGTGAAGTCGTTACGGGACACGGTGTAAATGAGCAGTTCTTC. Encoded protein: CASSEVVTGHGVNEQFF.

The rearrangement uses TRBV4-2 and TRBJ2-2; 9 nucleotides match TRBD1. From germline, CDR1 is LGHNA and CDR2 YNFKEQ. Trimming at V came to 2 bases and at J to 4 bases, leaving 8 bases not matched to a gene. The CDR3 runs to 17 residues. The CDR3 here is CASSQTPGQGGTGELFF. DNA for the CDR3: TGTGCCAGCAGCCAAACACCGGGACAGGGTGGCACCGGGGAGCTGTTTTTT.

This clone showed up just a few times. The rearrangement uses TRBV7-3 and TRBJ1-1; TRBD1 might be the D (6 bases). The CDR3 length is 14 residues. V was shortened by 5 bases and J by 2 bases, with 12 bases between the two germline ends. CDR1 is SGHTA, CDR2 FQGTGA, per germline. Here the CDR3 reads CASSQGTTNTEAFF. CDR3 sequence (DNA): TGTGCCAGCAGCCAAGGGACAACCAACACTGAAGCTTTCTTT.

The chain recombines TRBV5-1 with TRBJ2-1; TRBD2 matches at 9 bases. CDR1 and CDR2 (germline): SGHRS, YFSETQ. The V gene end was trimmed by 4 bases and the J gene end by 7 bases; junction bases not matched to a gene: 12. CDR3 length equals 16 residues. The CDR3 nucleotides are TGCGCCAGCAGCGTCTTTAGCGGGAGCCAGGGGAATGAGCAGTTCTTC. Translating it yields CASSVFSGSQGNEQFF.

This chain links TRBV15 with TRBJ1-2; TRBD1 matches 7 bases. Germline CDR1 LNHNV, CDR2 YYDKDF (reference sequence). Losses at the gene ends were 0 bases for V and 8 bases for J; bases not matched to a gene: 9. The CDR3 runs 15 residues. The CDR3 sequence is CATSRDLRGSAGYTF. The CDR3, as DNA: TGTGCCACCAGCAGAGATCTCAGGGGGTCGGCAGGCTACACCTTC.

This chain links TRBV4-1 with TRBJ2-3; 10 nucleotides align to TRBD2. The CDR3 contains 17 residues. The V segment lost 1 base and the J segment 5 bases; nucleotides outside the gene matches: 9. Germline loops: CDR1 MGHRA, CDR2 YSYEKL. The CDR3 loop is CASSQGERAGGLDTQYF. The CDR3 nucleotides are TGCGCCAGCAGCCAAGGAGAGCGAGCGGGAGGGCTAGATACGCAGTATTTT.

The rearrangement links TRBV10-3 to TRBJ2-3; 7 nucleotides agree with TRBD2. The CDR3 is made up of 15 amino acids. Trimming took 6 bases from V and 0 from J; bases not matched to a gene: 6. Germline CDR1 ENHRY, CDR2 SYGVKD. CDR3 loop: CAIRSLAGSTDTQYF. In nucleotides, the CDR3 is TGTGCCATCAGATCCTTAGCGGGTAGCACAGATACGCAGTATTTT.

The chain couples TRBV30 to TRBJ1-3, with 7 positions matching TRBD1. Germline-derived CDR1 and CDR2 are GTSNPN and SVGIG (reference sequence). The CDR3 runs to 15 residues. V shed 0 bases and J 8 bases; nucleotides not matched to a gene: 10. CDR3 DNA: TGTGCCTGGAGTGTACTTGGACAGGCGAGTTACACCATATATTTT. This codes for CAWSVLGQASYTIYF.

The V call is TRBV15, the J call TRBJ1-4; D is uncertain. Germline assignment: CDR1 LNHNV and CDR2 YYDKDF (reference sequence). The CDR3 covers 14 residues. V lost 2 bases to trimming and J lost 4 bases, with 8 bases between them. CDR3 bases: TGTGCCACCAGCAGATGGGGAGATAATGAAAAACTGTTTTTT. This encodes CATSRWGDNEKLFF.

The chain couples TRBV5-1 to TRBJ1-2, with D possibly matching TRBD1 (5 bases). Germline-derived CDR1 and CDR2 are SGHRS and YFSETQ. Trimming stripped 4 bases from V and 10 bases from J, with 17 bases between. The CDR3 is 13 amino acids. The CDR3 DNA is TGCGCCAGCAGCCCAGGGCAGGGTGTTGACTACACCTTC. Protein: CASSPGQGVDYTF.

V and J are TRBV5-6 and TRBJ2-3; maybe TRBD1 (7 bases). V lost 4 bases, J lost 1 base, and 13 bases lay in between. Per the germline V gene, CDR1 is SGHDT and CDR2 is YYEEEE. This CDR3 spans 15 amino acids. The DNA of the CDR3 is TGTGCCAGCAGCATTACAGGGGAGGGCACAGATACGCAGTATTTT. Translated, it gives CASSITGEGTDTQYF.

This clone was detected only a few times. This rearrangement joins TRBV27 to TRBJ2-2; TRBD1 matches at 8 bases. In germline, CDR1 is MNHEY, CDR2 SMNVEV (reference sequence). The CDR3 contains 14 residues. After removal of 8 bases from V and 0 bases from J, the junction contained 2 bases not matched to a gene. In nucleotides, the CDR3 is TGTGCCAGCCGGACAGGGACGAACACCGGGGAGCTGTTTTTT. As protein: CASRTGTNTGELFF.

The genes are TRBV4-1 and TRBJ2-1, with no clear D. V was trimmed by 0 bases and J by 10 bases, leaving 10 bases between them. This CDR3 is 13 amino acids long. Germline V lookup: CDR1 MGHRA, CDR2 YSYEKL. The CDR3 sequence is CASSQELIPEQFF. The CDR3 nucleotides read TGCGCCAGCAGCCAAGAATTAATTCCGGAGCAGTTCTTC.

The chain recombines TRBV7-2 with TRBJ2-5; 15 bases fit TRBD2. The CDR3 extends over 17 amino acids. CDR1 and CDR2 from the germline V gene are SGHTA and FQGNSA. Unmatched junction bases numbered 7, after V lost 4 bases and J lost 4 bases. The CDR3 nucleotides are TGTGCCAGCAGCTCCATCCGGGGACTAGCGGGGGGAGAGACCCAGTACTTC. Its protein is CASSSIRGLAGGETQYF.

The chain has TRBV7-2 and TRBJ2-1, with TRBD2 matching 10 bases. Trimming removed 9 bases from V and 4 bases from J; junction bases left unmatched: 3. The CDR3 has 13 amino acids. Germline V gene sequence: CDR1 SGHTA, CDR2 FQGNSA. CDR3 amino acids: CARSGRAYNEQFF. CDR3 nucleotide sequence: TGTGCCAGAAGCGGGAGGGCATACAATGAGCAGTTCTTC.